The 14 T cell receptor beta chains in this list originate from one sample, sequenced in a study of T cells in tuberculosis. Sequencing was performed with immunoSEQ multiplex PCR; in TCRdb, only in-frame clones are kept and a portion is missing. The data contain some 34,000 clones, under 98% of them singletons. The sequenced sample consisted of PBMCs. The receptor set was obtained from a donor between 10 and 35 years old with latent tuberculosis or without tuberculosis infection.

The chain combines TRBV5-6 with TRBJ1-5; possibly TRBD1 for D (5 bases). The CDR3 is 16 amino acids. Deletions cut 1 base from V and 4 bases from J, with 15 bases between. CDR1 is SGHDT, CDR2 YYEEEE, per germline. In DNA form, the CDR3 reads TGTGCCAGCAGCTTGTCAGTGACAGCCGGGAATCAGCCCCAGCATTTT. Translating it yields CASSLSVTAGNQPQHF.

This chain connects TRBV28 to TRBJ2-7; tentatively, D is TRBD1 (6 bases). This CDR3 is built from 14 residues. CDR1 is MDHEN and CDR2 is SYDVKM in the germline V gene. The germline V and J ends were trimmed by 3 bases and 0 bases, with 9 bases remaining between them. The CDR3 DNA is TGTGCCAGCAGTTTTCAGGGGATCTCCTACGAGCAGTACTTC. It specifies CASSFQGISYEQYF.

The rearrangement uses TRBV9 and TRBJ2-5; maybe TRBD2 (5 bases). Germline CDR1 SGDLS, CDR2 YYNGEE. V dropped 1 base and J dropped 5 bases, with 9 bases sitting between them. This CDR3 has 13 amino acids. The CDR3: CASSVREYETQYF. The CDR3 bases are TGTGCCAGCAGCGTACGGGAATACGAGACCCAGTACTTC.

The chain combines TRBV27 with TRBJ2-1; a weak D match, TRBD2 (6 bases). Germline V gene data show CDR1 as MNHEY and CDR2 as SMNVEV (reference sequence). There are 15 residues in the CDR3. V was pared by 7 bases and J by 0 bases, with 13 bases between. CDR3 in amino acids: CASTLRRDSYNEQFF. The CDR3 bases are TGTGCCAGCACCCTAAGGCGGGACTCCTACAATGAGCAGTTCTTC.

This rearrangement joins TRBV18 to TRBJ2-7; 10 bases map to TRBD2. The CDR3 length is 14 residues. V lost 5 bases, J lost 2 bases, and 3 bases stayed unmatched. Germline V gene lookup returns CDR1 KGHSH and CDR2 LQKENI. This CDR3 reads CASSELAGPYEQYF. Written as DNA, the CDR3 is TGTGCCAGCTCAGAACTAGCGGGACCCTACGAGCAGTACTTC.

The chain is built from TRBV5-1 and TRBJ2-7, with D maybe TRBD2 (8 bases). V lost 4 bases to trimming and J lost 5 bases, with 22 bases between them. The CDR3 extends over 16 amino acids. Germline V CDR1 and CDR2: SGHRS, YFSETQ. For the CDR3, the DNA is TGCGCCAGCAGCCCAACAGGGGCCAGCGGGAGCAACGAGCAGTACTTC. It encodes CASSPTGASGSNEQYF.

The rearrangement uses TRBV7-8 and TRBJ1-1; the D is unclear. CDR3 size: 12 residues. Trimming removed 1 base from V and 10 bases from J, with 10 bases in between. Germline CDR1 SGHVS, CDR2 FQNEAQ. CDR3 in amino acids: CASSLGGVGAFF. Here the CDR3 DNA reads TGTGCCAGCAGCTTAGGAGGTGTCGGAGCTTTCTTT. The full variable domain, its missing parts supplied by reference TRBV7-8 and TRBJ1-1, is GAGVSQSPRYKVAKRGQDVALRCDPISGHVSLFWYQQALGQGPEFLTYFQNEAQLDKSGLPSDRFFAERPEGSVSTLKIQRTQQEDSAVYLCASSLGGVGAFFGQGTRLTVV.

The count of this clone is one. This sequence joins TRBV2 and TRBJ2-5; D may be TRBD1 (6 bases). Trimming removed 3 bases at V and 4 bases at J, with 15 bases between. The germline CDR1 and CDR2 sequences are SNHLY and FYNNEI. The CDR3 is made up of 15 amino acids. CDR3 bases: TGTGCCAGCAGTGAGCGTAGGGGGTCGGCAGAGACCCAGTACTTC. Protein sequence: CASSERRGSAETQYF.

The genes are TRBV18 and TRBJ2-3; no definite D call. Trimming left V 3 bases short and J 5 bases short, with 15 bases between. Per the germline V gene, CDR1 is KGHSH and CDR2 is LQKENI. This CDR3 region has 15 residues. The CDR3 spells CASSPRSRPQDTQYF. The CDR3 DNA reads TGTGCCAGCTCACCTAGGAGTCGCCCCCAAGATACGCAGTATTTT.

The J gene is TRBJ1-1, the V gene TRBV2, with D possibly matching TRBD1 (6 bases). The length of the CDR3 is 14 residues. The germline gives CDR1 SNHLY, CDR2 FYNNEI. V dropped 6 bases and J dropped 3 bases, with 14 bases sitting between them. Here the CDR3 reads CASRQDRSDTEAFF. The CDR3 DNA reads TGTGCCAGCAGACAAGACAGGTCAGACACTGAAGCTTTCTTT.

The rearrangement joins TRBV7-2 to TRBJ2-7; D remains unclear. The CDR3 length is 14 residues. Per the germline V gene, CDR1 is SGHTA and CDR2 is FQGNSA. The ends were cut back, 5 bases at V and 1 base at J, with 12 bases in the middle. The CDR3 DNA is TGTGCCAGCAGCAAAAACCAGGTATCCTACGAGCAGTACTTC. Translation: CASSKNQVSYEQYF.

A remark on this clone: At one end, the junction sequence differs from germline, possibly due to a read error. The chain combines TRBV5-4 with TRBJ2-1; D gene ambiguous. This CDR3 has 15 residues. The V gene's germline CDR1 is SGHNT and CDR2 YYREEE (reference sequence). CDR3 loop: CASSLLPSSYNEQFF. The CDR3, as DNA: TGTGCCAGTAGCTTGTTACCCAGCTCCTACAATGAGCAGTTCTTC. Full variable domain (missing parts from reference TRBV5-4 and TRBJ2-1): ETGVTQSPTHLIKTRGQQVTLRCSSQSGHNTVSWYQQALGQGPQFIFQYYREEENGRGNFPPRFSGLQFPNYSSELNVNALELDDSALYLCASSLLPSSYNEQFFGPGTRLTVL.

The chain combines TRBV5-1 with TRBJ1-1; 7 bases map to TRBD1. V lost 0 bases to trimming and J lost 7 bases; unmatched junction nucleotides: 6. This CDR3 has 14 residues. Germline loops: CDR1 SGHRS, CDR2 YFSETQ. CDR3 DNA: TGCGCCAGCAGCTTGGTTCCCGGGACAGTTGAAGCTTTCTTT. Translating gives CASSLVPGTVEAFF.

This clone was counted between two and nine times. The rearrangement uses TRBV5-6 and TRBJ1-1, with D possibly matching TRBD1 (6 bases). The germline gives CDR1 SGHDT, CDR2 YYEEEE. The CDR3 length is 13 residues. V shed 4 bases and J shed 7 bases, with 14 bases lying between them. This chain's CDR3 is CASSLGQLIEAFF. Written as DNA, the CDR3 is TGTGCCAGCAGCCTTGGACAGCTTATTGAAGCTTTCTTT.